This T cell receptor beta chain was sequenced during a study of shared clonotypes between healthy human individuals. General study points: An expected dependence of interdonor clonotype sharing on sequencing depth was noted. For sorted subsets, rarefaction showed incomplete sequencing despite large depth.

The protocol was immunoSEQ multiplex PCR, while the TCRdb copy is restricted to in-frame clones and leaves out a portion. The sample has some 700,000 clones, less than 95% seen once. About this clone: No antigen is known for it.

The TCR originated in a man aged 18-30 years in good health. Some clones in this sample may be carry-over from other donors' samples. The specimen was memory CD8+ T cells from PBMCs. The subset here: CD45RO+ cells pooled with CCR7-negative TemRA cells.

In DNA form, the CDR3 reads TGTGCCAGCAGCTTAGGGGCTAGCGGGAACCACTACGAGCAGTACTTC. This encodes CASSLGASGNHYEQYF. This chain uses TRBV7-8 with TRBJ2-7; TRBD2 matches at 9 bases. The V segment lost 1 base and the J segment 3 bases; nucleotides outside the gene matches: 7. There are 16 residues in the CDR3. CDR1 and CDR2 from the germline V gene are SGHVS and FQNEAQ.